This TCR beta chain was identified during a study of T-cell reconstitution after alpha-beta-depleted transplantation in children. V was trimmed by 2 bases and J by 0 bases, leaving 7 bases between them. The CDR3 has 14 residues. Looked up from germline, CDR1 is SGHAT and CDR2 is FQNNGV. Unique molecular identifiers were incorporated during preparation of the TCRbeta library. MiXCR was run by TCRdb on the PCR reads, yielding one entry per CDR3 protein. The data contain 190,000 or so distinct CDR3 sequences, around 7% of them singletons. The chain joins TRBV11-2 to TRBJ1-2; possible D gene TRBD1, 5 bases. The sequence was obtained from a human donor who donated a stem cell graft to a child with Wiskott-Aldrich syndrome. The source material was PBMCs from the stem cell graft donor, sampled from the stem cell graft. Here the CDR3 DNA reads TGTGCCAGCAGCTTACAGGGCCCTAACTATGGCTACACCTTC. Translation: CASSLQGPNYGYTF. Complete variable domain (other parts from reference TRBV11-2 and TRBJ1-2): EAGVAQSPRYKIIEKRQSVAFWCNPISGHATLYWYQQILGQGPKLLIQFQNNGVVDDSQLPKDRFSAERLKGVDSTLKIQPAKLEDSAVYLCASSLQGPNYGYTFGSGTRLTVV.